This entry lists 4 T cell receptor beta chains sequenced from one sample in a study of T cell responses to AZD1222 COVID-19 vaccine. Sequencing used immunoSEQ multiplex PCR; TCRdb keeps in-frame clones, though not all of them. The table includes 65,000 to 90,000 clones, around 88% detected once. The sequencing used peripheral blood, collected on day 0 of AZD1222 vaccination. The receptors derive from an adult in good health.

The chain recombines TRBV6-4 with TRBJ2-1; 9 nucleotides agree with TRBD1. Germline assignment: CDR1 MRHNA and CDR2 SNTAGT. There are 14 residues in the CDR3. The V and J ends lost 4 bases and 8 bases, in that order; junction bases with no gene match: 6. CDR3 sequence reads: CASSAGQGGDEQFF. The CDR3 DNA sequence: TGTGCCAGCAGTGCGGGACAGGGAGGGGATGAGCAGTTCTTC.

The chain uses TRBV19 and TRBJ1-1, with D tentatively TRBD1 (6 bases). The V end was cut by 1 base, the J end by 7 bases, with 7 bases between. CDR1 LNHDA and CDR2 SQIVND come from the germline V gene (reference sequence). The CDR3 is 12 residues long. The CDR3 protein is CASSIVTGEAFF. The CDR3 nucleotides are TGTGCCAGTAGTATAGTGACAGGTGAAGCTTTCTTT.

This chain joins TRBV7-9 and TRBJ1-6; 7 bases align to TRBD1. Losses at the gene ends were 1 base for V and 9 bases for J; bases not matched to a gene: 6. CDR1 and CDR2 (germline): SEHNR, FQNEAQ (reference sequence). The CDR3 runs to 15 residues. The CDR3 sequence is CASSLGTGVGSPLHF. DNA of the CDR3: TGTGCCAGCAGCTTAGGGACAGGCGTCGGTTCACCCCTCCACTTT.

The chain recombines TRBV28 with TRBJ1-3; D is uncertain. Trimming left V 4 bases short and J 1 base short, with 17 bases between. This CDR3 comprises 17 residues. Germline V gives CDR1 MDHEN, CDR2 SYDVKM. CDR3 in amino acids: CASSSHPIEVSGNTIYF. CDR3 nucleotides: TGTGCCAGCAGTTCACACCCGATTGAGGTTTCTGGAAACACCATATATTTT.